This record covers a single T cell receptor (beta chain). The source of the sample is a study of cytomegalovirus exposure and HLA in healthy donors. Study in general: A later analysis reported the 120 validation repertoires used the same platform as the 550 to 800 first-cohort repertoires.

Clones were sequenced by immunoSEQ multiplex PCR, and TCRdb holds only the in-frame ones, with some missing. This table has around 160,000 clones, 70% to 90% appearing once. This CDR3 spans 16 amino acids. With 4 bases clipped from V and 7 bases from J, the junction kept 9 bases outside the gene matches. Germline-derived CDR1 and CDR2 are SEHNR and FQNEAQ (reference sequence). The V call is TRBV7-9, the J call TRBJ2-7; 14 bases match TRBD2. The sequence came from a man younger than 35 in good health and CMV-seronegative. Sequenced input: PBMCs. CDR3 DNA: TGTGCCAGCAGCTCCTCGGGACTAGCGGGAGTGGGTGAGCAGTACTTC. This translates into CASSSSGLAGVGEQYF.